The 20 T cell receptor delta chains below were found in one sample sequenced in a study of γδ T cells in repeated Plasmodium falciparum infection. TCRdb re-called the multiplex PCR reads via CATT. The repertoire consists of roughly 93,000 delta-chain clones, with almost 1.5% occurring once and the leading ten covering approximately 10%. Flow sorting of PBMC yielded separate Vgamma9/Vdelta2+ and Vdelta2-negative gammadelta T cell populations for bulk repertoire analysis. The sample was gamma-delta T cells from blood. The receptor set was obtained from a pool of human donors (malaria-infected and uninfected, not separated).

The sample holds a few counts of this clone. A far more abundant clone sits one base away, making this likely a read error. Other DNA sequences of this sample code for an identical CDR3. The V gene is TRDV1, the J gene TRDJ1; the D is unclear. The V end was cut by 6 bases, the J end by 4 bases, with 12 bases between. CDR3 size: 13 residues. CDR1 TSWWSYY and CDR2 QGS come from the germline V gene. CDR3 amino acids: CALGPSNSDKLIF. The CDR3 region has the DNA TGTGCTCTTGGCCCCTCGAACAGCGATAAACTCATCTTT.

Note on this clone: This could be a read error, since a much larger clone is one nucleotide away. Other DNA sequences in the sample encode the same CDR3. The chain employs TRDV3 and TRDJ1; 11 positions agree with TRDD3. CDR1 is TVYSNPD and CDR2 is GDNSRS in the germline V gene (reference sequence). Trimming at V came to 2 bases and at J to 0 bases, leaving 23 bases not matched to a gene. This CDR3 has 21 residues. In DNA form, the CDR3 reads TGTGCCTTTTGGGGCTCCTCCATCGGCGTGGGGGATACGCTATACACCGATAAACTCATCTTT. Protein product: CAFWGSSIGVGDTLYTDKLIF.

This clone was seen a handful of times. The protein TCRdb gives is from a much larger clone and does not agree with this DNA's translation at residue 4, likely a read error; the protein shown here comes from the DNA. The chain employs TRDV1 and TRDJ1; D might be TRDD3 (6 bases). Germline-derived CDR1 and CDR2 are TSWWSYY and QGS. Trimming took 7 bases from V and 0 from J, leaving 18 bases between them. The CDR3 has 16 amino acids. The CDR3 spells CALVDPLGQYTDKLIF. The CDR3 DNA reads TGTGCTCTTGTGGACCCTCTGGGGCAGTACACCGATAAACTCATCTTT.

In this sample, this clone turned up a few times. This sequence may be a read error, since a much larger clone differs from it by one base. This rearrangement joins TRDV1 to TRDJ1; D might be TRDD3 (5 bases). Germline CDR1 reads TSWWSYY; CDR2 reads QGS. The CDR3 spans 15 residues. The V end was cut by 0 bases, the J end by 0 bases, with 8 bases between. The CDR3 here is CALGELEGDTDKLIF. The CDR3 DNA sequence: TGTGCTCTTGGGGAACTCGAGGGGGACACCGATAAACTCATCTTT.

The table lists this clone with many counts. The J gene is TRDJ1, the V gene TRDV1; 10 nucleotides match TRDD3. The CDR3 totals 25 residues. Germline V gene sequence: CDR1 TSWWSYY, CDR2 QGS. The V segment lost 4 bases and the J segment 0 bases; nucleotides outside the gene matches: 32. CDR3: CALGACRPPPRLLGDEKVYTDKLIF. The CDR3 nucleotides read TGTGCTCTTGGGGCCTGCCGTCCCCCTCCCAGATTACTGGGGGATGAAAAGGTGTACACCGATAAACTCATCTTT.

This clone has a handful of counts. It is likely a read error: a sequence one base away is far more abundant. The limits of the CDR3 on the DNA are not certain, so only TCRdb's listed CDR3 is given. No J gene was called, and the V gene is TRDV2; TRDD3 was called by the table and not checked on the DNA. Inclusive of both ends, the CDR3 amounts to 16 amino acids. Germline V lookup: CDR1 GEAIGNYY, CDR2 EKD. The chain's CDR3 is CACDGLGIGNTDKLIF.

This clone has at least ten counts. A far larger clone is only one base removed, so a read error is likely. The same CDR3 also results from other DNA sequences found in this sample. The rearrangement links TRDV2 to TRDJ1; 11 bases are shared with TRDD3. Germline assignment: CDR1 GEAIGNYY and CDR2 EKD. This CDR3 spans 14 amino acids. The CDR3 region is CACDPGGYTDKLIF. CDR3 bases: TGTGCCTGTGACCCTGGGGGATACACCGACAAACTCATCTTT.

About this clone: It differs at one base from a far larger clone, so likely a read error. The same CDR3 also results from other DNA sequences found in this sample. The rearrangement links TRDV2 to TRDJ1; TRDD3 might be the D (5 bases). CDR1 and CDR2 (germline): GEAIGNYY, EKD. Between the trimmed V and J ends, which lost 7 bases and 4 bases, there was a span of 21 bases. This CDR3 region has 15 residues. The CDR3: CACDPLGAGDDKLIF. CDR3 nucleotide sequence: TGTGCCTGCGACCCCCTGGGTGCGGGAGACGATAAACTCATCTTT.

Turning to this clone: For this DNA, TCRdb reports the protein of a much larger clone, which diverges at residue 11, most likely from a read error; the protein presented here is translated directly from the DNA. The chain recombines TRDV1 with TRDJ1; TRDD1 might be the D (6 bases). Because TCRdb records no J gene, it was assigned here through a match of the DNA to germline. The germline V gene encodes CDR1 TSWWSYY and CDR2 QGS. CDR3 length: 19 amino acids. The CDR3 sequence: CALGEIWFPRSTYTDKLIF. The CDR3 nucleotides read TGCGCTCTTGGGGAAATATGGTTCCCCCGAAGTACTTACACCGATAAACTCATCTTT.

A word on this clone: Translating this DNA gives a protein that differs at residue 15 from the TCRdb one, which belongs to a much larger clone; a read error is likely, and the protein shown is this translation. The V gene is TRDV1, the J gene TRDJ1; TRDD3 agrees at 9 bases. The CDR3 has 20 amino acids. CDR1 and CDR2 from the germline V gene are TSWWSYY and QGS. V shed 2 bases, J shed 4 bases, and the junction held 20 bases outside the gene matches. CDR3 loop: CALGEGAPLRPGDTGDKLIF. DNA of the CDR3: TGTGCTCTTGGGGAAGGAGCGCCTTTACGTCCGGGGGATACAGGCGATAAACTCATCTTT.

This clone has just a few counts. A read error is the likely source, as a far larger clone sits one nucleotide away. The sample contains more than one DNA sequence encoding this CDR3. The CDR3 nucleotides read TGTGCCTCCGATGGGGGATACGCGGCGTACACCGACAAACTCATCTTT. Residues: CASDGGYAAYTDKLIF. The V gene is TRDV3, the J gene TRDJ1; TRDD3 agrees at 11 bases. From germline, CDR1 is TVYSNPD and CDR2 GDNSRS (reference sequence). This CDR3 comprises 16 residues. The full variable domain, completed using reference TRDV3 and TRDJ1, is CDKVTQSSPDQTVASGSEVVLLCTYDTVYSNPDLFWYRIRPDYSFQFVFYGDNSRSEGADFTQGRFSVKHILTQKAFHLVISPVRTEDSATYYCASDGGYAAYTDKLIFGKGTRVTVEP.

This clone was counted between two and nine times. TCRdb shows a much larger clone's protein in place of this DNA's translation, and the two differ at residue 24, likely through a read error; the protein shown is translated from the DNA. The V gene is given as TRDV1, and no J gene call is available; the listed D gene, TRDD3, was not tested against the DNA. Germline V CDR1 and CDR2: TSWWSYY, QGS. The CDR3 length is 25 residues. CDR3 loop: CALGEPFLTLYPYWGYWRYTDKLTF. CDR3 nucleotide sequence: TGTGCTCTTGGGGAACCCTTCCTTACCTTATACCCATACTGGGGATATTGGAGGTACACCGATAAACTCACCTTT.

This clone was observed many times. This likely came from a read error, as a far larger clone is one base away. At the DNA level, this CDR3 is encoded by other sequences in the same sample as well. The V gene is TRDV2, the J gene TRDJ1, with 9 bases identical to TRDD3. The J gene is absent in TCRdb and was assigned here via DNA matching to germline. V lost 0 bases to trimming and J lost 2 bases; unmatched junction nucleotides: 18. Germline loops: CDR1 GEAIGNYY, CDR2 EKD. The CDR3 runs to 20 residues. The CDR3 spells CACDTLTGGYPDRMTDKLIF. In DNA, the CDR3 is TGTGCCTGTGACACCCTTACCGGGGGATACCCCGACAGAATGACCGATAAACTCATCTTT.

This clone was observed a few times. TCRdb pairs this DNA with a much larger clone's protein that differs at residue 20, likely a read error; the protein shown was translated from the DNA. CDR3 region: CACGGTLPTTVLGDRYTDKRIF. The DNA for the CDR3 is TGTGCCTGTGGGGGGACCCTTCCTACGACTGTACTGGGGGATCGGTACACCGATAAACGCATCTTT. The chain is built from TRDV2 and TRDJ1, with D possibly matching TRDD3 (10 bases). Germline loops: CDR1 GEAIGNYY, CDR2 EKD. The CDR3 has 22 amino acids.

This clone has more than one count but fewer than ten. The TCRdb protein, from a much larger clone, departs from this DNA's translation at residue 11, likely by read error; the protein shown derives from the DNA. The chain links TRDV2 to TRDJ1; no firm D call. TCRdb carries no J gene annotation; the J gene was assigned here by matching the DNA with germline. Germline assignment: CDR1 GEAIGNYY and CDR2 EKD. Trimming took 4 bases from V and 4 from J, leaving 33 bases between them. This CDR3 is 20 amino acids long. The CDR3 loop is CACDPIKTPGIGKLLDKLIF. The CDR3, as DNA: TGTGCCTGTGATCCCATTAAAACCCCGGGTATTGGGAAGTTACTCGATAAACTCATCTTT.

Regarding this clone: The TCRdb protein comes from a much larger clone and disagrees with this DNA's translation at residue 11, likely due to a read error; the protein given here is derived from the DNA. The V call is TRDV2, the J call TRDJ1; 7 nucleotides agree with TRDD3. TCRdb is silent on the J gene; assignment here came from matching the DNA to germline. CDR1 GEAIGNYY and CDR2 EKD come from the germline V gene. The V segment lost 0 bases and the J segment 3 bases; nucleotides outside the gene matches: 9. The CDR3 length is 16 residues. The CDR3 reads CACDTAWGPYADKLIF. The CDR3 DNA sequence: TGTGCCTGTGACACCGCCTGGGGGCCGTACGCCGATAAACTCATCTTT.

This clone was seen many times. The chain is built from TRDV1 and TRDJ1, with no clear D. Per germline, CDR1 TSWWSYY and CDR2 QGS. CDR3 length equals 14 residues. With 4 bases removed from V and 3 bases from J, the gap between germline ends came to 12 bases. CDR3 loop: CALGGYEDADKLIF. Here the CDR3 DNA reads TGTGCTCTTGGGGGGTATGAGGACGCCGATAAACTCATCTTT.

This clone was seen only a few times. The protein that TCRdb holds for this DNA derives from a much larger clone and differs from the translated DNA at residue 15, which likely indicates a read error; the protein shown here is translated from the DNA. The CDR3 region has the DNA TGTGCCTGTGACACGCAAGAGTCAAATGGGGTTCACTCCTGGGGCACCCGACAGATGTTTTTC. Translation gives CACDTQESNGVHSWGTRQMFF. This sequence joins TRDV2 and TRDJ3; TRDD3 might be the D (6 bases). Here the J gene was assigned by germline matching of the DNA, as TCRdb has none. The germline CDR1 and CDR2 sequences are GEAIGNYY and EKD. The CDR3 has 21 residues.

This clone was found many times. This chain connects TRDV1 to TRDJ1; D is ambiguous. This CDR3 is 19 amino acids long. The germline V and J ends were trimmed by 0 bases and 6 bases, with 26 bases remaining between them. Germline loops: CDR1 TSWWSYY, CDR2 QGS. CDR3 sequence reads: CALGELGLAAPLSPNKLIF. DNA of the CDR3: TGTGCTCTTGGGGAACTAGGTCTGGCGGCCCCCCTCAGTCCCAATAAACTCATCTTT.

Regarding this clone: A read error is the likely source, as a far larger clone sits one nucleotide away. This CDR3 is also generated by other DNA sequences in the sample. This chain connects TRDV1 to TRDJ1; 10 nucleotides match TRDD3. The CDR3 spans 20 residues. Germline CDR1 is TSWWSYY and CDR2 is QGS. CDR3 sequence reads: CALGAFRRDWGIPSTDKLIF. CDR3 sequence (DNA): TGTGCTCTCGGGGCTTTCCGGCGGGACTGGGGGATTCCAAGCACCGATAAACTCATCTTT.